The clone carrying this T cell receptor beta chain showed up many times. The record originates from a study of post-analysis software for immune sequencing data. TCR beta libraries were prepared from cDNA with unique molecular identifiers. TCRdb processed the PCR reads anew with MiXCR; each CDR3 protein has one entry. This sample has approximately 770,000 distinct CDR3 sequences; around 46% occur once, and the top ten carry roughly 4.9%. This clonotype was obtained from a girl aged 5 to 17 with multiple sclerosis. Sequencing was carried out using blood.

The CDR3 sequence: CASSAGGVEQFF. In nucleotides, the CDR3 is TGTGCCAGCAGCGCTGGAGGAGTTGAGCAGTTCTTC. The chain combines TRBV9 with TRBJ2-1; D perhaps matches TRBD2 (5 bases). The CDR3 is 12 residues long. CDR1 is SGDLS, CDR2 YYNGEE, per germline. V dropped 3 bases and J dropped 9 bases, with 10 bases sitting between them.